Below, 14 T cell receptor beta chains from the same sample are listed, as sequenced in a study of cytomegalovirus exposure and HLA in healthy donors. A multiplex PCR was run with 60 Vbeta primers and 13 Jbeta primers. Method: immunoSEQ multiplex PCR; TCRdb's copy keeps in-frame clones and lacks some. The sample contains about 110,000 clones, around 78% of which appear only once. Sequencing was carried out using PBMCs. The receptors come from a man aged 25 to 45 in good health and CMV-seronegative.

CDR3 nucleotides: TGTGCCACCACAGAGGGGGATGAGCAGTTCTTC. This sequence encodes CATTEGDEQFF. V usage is TRBV6-5 and J usage is TRBJ2-1; possible D gene TRBD1, 6 bases. Deletions cut 10 bases from V and 8 bases from J, with 12 bases between. Germline lookup yields CDR1 MNHEY and CDR2 SVGAGI. The CDR3 length is 11 residues.

This chain connects TRBV5-1 to TRBJ2-2; TRBD1 matches at 7 bases. The CDR3 spans 16 residues. CDR1 and CDR2 (germline): SGHRS, YFSETQ. Trimming at V came to 8 bases and at J to 1 base, leaving 11 bases not matched to a gene. The CDR3 DNA sequence: TGCGCCAGTACCCCAGGGGGACACATGAACACCGGGGAGCTGTTTTTT. Translated: CASTPGGHMNTGELFF. The variable domain in full, with the rest retrieved from reference TRBV5-1 and TRBJ2-2, is KAGVTQTPRYLIKTRGQQVTLSCSPISGHRSVSWYQQTPGQGLQFLFEYFSETQRNKGNFPGRFSGRQFSNSRSEMNVSTLELGDSALYLCASTPGGHMNTGELFFGEGSRLTVL.

The V gene is TRBV29-1, the J gene TRBJ2-3; 9 nucleotides line up with TRBD2. The CDR3 extends over 16 amino acids. Germline loops: CDR1 SQVTM, CDR2 ANQGSEA. Trimming cost V 3 bases and J 0 bases; bases outside gene matches: 7. The CDR3 sequence: CSVEGATSGSTDTQYF. The CDR3 DNA reads TGCAGCGTTGAGGGGGCTACTAGCGGGAGCACAGATACGCAGTATTTT.

V and J are TRBV7-8 and TRBJ1-5; 7 bases align to TRBD1. The V segment lost 1 base and the J segment 4 bases; nucleotides outside the gene matches: 10. The CDR3 consists of 17 residues. Germline-derived CDR1 and CDR2 are SGHVS and FQNEAQ. The CDR3 protein is CASSLGRAGGRNQPQHF. In nucleotides, the CDR3 is TGTGCCAGCAGCTTAGGTCGAGCAGGGGGAAGGAATCAGCCCCAGCATTTT.

The chain has TRBV11-1 and TRBJ2-7; a weak D match, TRBD1 (5 bases). V lost 1 base to trimming and J lost 3 bases, with 10 bases between them. CDR3 size: 14 residues. CDR1 and CDR2 from the germline V gene are SGHAT and FQDESV (reference sequence). CDR3 bases: TGTGCCAGCAGCTTAGGGGGCAGTTACTACGAGCAGTACTTC. Translation gives CASSLGGSYYEQYF.

The gene calls are TRBV9 and TRBJ1-1, with TRBD1 as a possible D gene (6 bases). CDR1 SGDLS and CDR2 YYNGEE come from the germline V gene. Trimming removed 0 bases at V and 6 bases at J, with 15 bases between. The CDR3 runs to 15 residues. The CDR3 loop reads CASSVDGQRGAEAFF. The CDR3 nucleotides are TGTGCCAGCAGCGTAGACGGACAGCGAGGAGCTGAAGCTTTCTTT.

This clone came up a few times. This chain links TRBV10-3 with TRBJ2-1; TRBD2 matches 10 bases. Germline values: CDR1 ENHRY, CDR2 SYGVKD. V was clipped by 1 base and J by 9 bases; unmatched bases: 9. CDR3 length: 16 amino acids. The CDR3 loop reads CAISEFLGLAEGEQFF. CDR3 bases: TGTGCCATCAGTGAGTTCTTAGGACTAGCGGAAGGTGAGCAGTTCTTC.

The chain employs TRBV28 and TRBJ1-2; no reliable D call. The CDR3 extends over 18 amino acids. V dropped 6 bases and J dropped 0 bases, with 23 bases sitting between them. Germline CDR1 reads MDHEN; CDR2 reads SYDVKM. This CDR3 is CASSKSPPLGTTNYGYTF. Written as DNA, the CDR3 is TGTGCCAGCAGCAAAAGCCCCCCATTGGGCACAACTAACTATGGCTACACCTTC.

This chain joins TRBV6-1 and TRBJ2-7, with a tentative D call TRBD1 (6 bases). Germline CDR1 and CDR2: MNHNS and SASEGT. V was shortened by 4 bases and J by 2 bases, with 12 bases between the two germline ends. The CDR3 has 14 amino acids. The CDR3 sequence: CASSVQGATYEQYF. CDR3 sequence (DNA): TGTGCCAGCAGTGTACAGGGTGCAACCTACGAGCAGTACTTC.

This chain uses TRBV5-1 with TRBJ2-1, with 8 bases matching TRBD2. The CDR3 is made up of 15 amino acids. V lost 0 bases, J lost 6 bases, and 5 bases stayed unmatched. Germline V gene data show CDR1 as SGHRS and CDR2 as YFSETQ. CDR3 loop: CASSLGAGAINEQFF. The CDR3 DNA sequence: TGCGCCAGCAGCTTGGGAGCGGGGGCGATCAATGAGCAGTTCTTC.

The chain links TRBV19 to TRBJ1-1; D is perhaps TRBD1 (6 bases). The CDR3 covers 15 residues. V dropped 3 bases and J dropped 0 bases, with 11 bases sitting between them. Germline values: CDR1 LNHDA, CDR2 SQIVND (reference sequence). The CDR3 bases are TGTGCCAGTAGTATCCAGGACAGCATGAACACTGAAGCTTTCTTT. Protein product: CASSIQDSMNTEAFF.

This clone has just a few counts. The chain has TRBV6-1 and TRBJ2-1; possible D gene TRBD1, 5 bases. The V gene's germline CDR1 is MNHNS and CDR2 SASEGT. The CDR3 has 14 residues. The V and J ends lost 6 bases and 6 bases respectively, with 15 bases between them. CDR3 region: CASRVDTDFNEQFF. The CDR3 DNA sequence: TGTGCCAGCAGGGTGGACACGGATTTCAATGAGCAGTTCTTC.

The chain recombines TRBV5-4 with TRBJ2-5, with 7 bases matching TRBD1. The V gene's germline CDR1 is SGHNT and CDR2 YYREEE (reference sequence). This CDR3 comprises 14 residues. The trim removed 7 bases at V and 3 bases at J, leaving 9 bases unmatched. The CDR3 reads CASGTTGTEETQYF. The CDR3 nucleotides read TGTGCCAGCGGTACCACCGGGACAGAAGAGACCCAGTACTTC.

The V gene is TRBV7-9, the J gene TRBJ2-1; 13 positions match TRBD2. CDR3 length: 15 residues. Germline trimming cut 5 bases from V and 8 bases from J; bases unmatched to any gene: 6. Germline assignment: CDR1 SEHNR and CDR2 FQNEAQ (reference sequence). This CDR3 is CASSPRTSGSHEQFF. The CDR3 DNA sequence: TGTGCCAGCAGCCCCCGGACTAGCGGGAGTCATGAGCAGTTCTTC.